The present TCR beta chain was sequenced within a study of cytomegalovirus exposure and HLA in healthy donors (dated by TCRdb to the late 2010s). About the study as a whole: The 700 or so repertoires of the first cohort and the 110 or so validation repertoires were produced on the same platform, according to a later analysis. High-throughput TCR immunosequencing, statistical association of individual TCRs with disease status, and machine learning were combined to predict cytomegalovirus infection status. Along with the approximately 700-subject first cohort, a separate validation cohort of 120 different subjects was used. The aim of the study was to test whether cataloging public T cell receptors could identify signatures of past pathogen exposure. Points the paper makes about the study in general: A later analysis found that TCRs clustered in the first cohort also tended to co-occur in the 95 to 150 validation repertoires, with 94% of cluster scores above 0. The study gave a list of 150 to 200 TCR beta chains associated with cytomegalovirus. Cytomegalovirus status was reported to be diagnosed by the classifier with high specificity and sensitivity in both the original and validation cohorts. A later analysis lacked HLA typing for the validation cohort, so it scored co-occurrence in that cohort across all 120 repertoires. It was suggested by the authors that the approach could potentially be generalized to other disease states and immunological phenotypes. A few of the identified cytomegalovirus-associated TCR beta chains were confirmed in vitro to be specific for cytomegalovirus antigens. Across donors, most TCR sequences were observed very rarely, whereas some public TCRs were present in many individuals.

The germline V gene gives CDR1 as SQVTM and CDR2 as ANQGSEA. The CDR3 numbers 13 residues from cysteine through phenylalanine. The entry retains the CDR3 DNA only, 39 bases that are in frame from base 1. Unmatched junction bases come to 8, with V trimmed by 6 bases and J by 5 bases. About this clone itself: Its antigen target is currently unknown. The sample holds no much larger clone one base away, and base qualities are not on file.

Library construction relied on the immunoSEQ multiplex PCR assay. Per the original workflow: A statistical classification framework was developed to diagnose cytomegalovirus status using the catalog of TCR beta chain sequences. The table was pulled from immuneACCESS by TCRdb, which kept in-frame rearrangements only. Such tables lose some clones; where checked, under half of the loss comes from unresolved V genes, and the rest has no known cause. V and J calls and clone size are given by that table; D and trimming were obtained from the DNA. The sample table holds more than 250,000 clones, of which just over 85% were seen once. Of the sample, around 0.84% is held by the ten largest clones. The donors were included in the validation cohort of 90 to 150 subjects, a group kept apart from the roughly 610-subject first cohort.

Sequenced input: PBMCs. The origin of this receptor is a young woman in good health and CMV-seronegative. The chain is made from TRBV29-1 and TRBJ2-5; 8 central bases correspond to TRBD1. CDR3 loop: CSVGQGAGETQYF. The bases are TGCAGCGTGGGTCAGGGGGCCGGCGAGACCCAGTACTTC.